Detailed here is one T cell receptor beta chain. The target antigen is unknown. These data originate in a study of T cell responses to AZD1222 COVID-19 vaccine. Study-wide findings and caveats: Clonal diversity was possibly underestimated, and the donors were mostly white British, with more females.

Only in-frame clones appear in the TCRdb table, and some are missing; sequencing was by immunoSEQ multiplex PCR. The profile shows about 120,000 clones, around 80% of them singletons. Sample: peripheral blood, taken on day 0 of AZD1222 vaccination. This receptor was identified in an adult in good health.

The chain's CDR3 is CASSQGFGQDYEQYF. The CDR3 DNA follows: TGCGCCAGCAGCCAAGGCTTCGGACAGGACTACGAGCAGTACTTC. This chain uses TRBV4-1 with TRBJ2-7; 7 positions agree with TRBD1. The CDR3 contains 15 residues. Trimming cost V 1 base and J 3 bases; bases outside gene matches: 6. Germline values: CDR1 MGHRA, CDR2 YSYEKL.